A single TCR beta chain is shown here with its context. Which antigen it targets is not known. Base qualities are not recorded, but no much larger clone differs from it by a single base. Thawed PBMCs were FACS-sorted into unstimulated Tregs (CD4+CD25+CD127-), CD4+ non-Tregs (CD4+CD25-), CD4 cells and CD8 cells. Blood from healthy controls was obtained either as purchased buffy coats or from healthy volunteers. Healthy control blood was processed by Ficoll density gradient to PBMCs and cryopreserved; patient PBMCs were collected before and after transplant. This record belongs to a study of Tregs in tolerant kidney transplant recipients (dated by TCRdb to the late 2010s). Notes on the research overall: The study used TCRbeta sequencing to identify donor-specific regulatory T cells before combined kidney and bone marrow transplantation, then tracked those cells after transplant. TCRbeta repertoire sequencing was used in 3 healthy controls to compare several methods for expanding Tregs specific for an allogeneic donor.

Results the study describes overall, beyond this receptor: Because only a small number of patients were included, the study had limitations, and the results will need to be validated in larger populations as well as under other immunosuppression protocols. Although technical replication error seemed to be minimal, the question of biological reproducibility was not addressed directly. Expanding Tregs with activated donor B cells appeared to identify the most biologically relevant and donor-specific TCRbeta repertoire.

Genomic DNA was extracted from sorted cells with the QIAGEN DNeasy Blood and Tissue Kit for TCRbeta CDR3 sequencing. Through immunoSEQ, high-throughput TCRbeta CDR3 sequencing was done commercially, including PCR amplification with internal controls and bias correction. Concerning the study's data processing: Unique productive TCRbeta sequences were defined by CDR3 nucleotide sequence where primers matched, and otherwise by CDR3 amino acid sequence together with Vbeta and Jbeta genes. Sorting error was corrected by removing sequences shared between sorted populations at a frequency ratio of 2:1 or less, and the remaining shared sequences were assigned to the higher population. Sequences were defined as donor-reactive when expanded at least 5-fold in CFSE-low cells versus unstimulated cells and present at a frequency of at least 0.01% in CFSE-low cells. Jensen-Shannon divergence, calculated on the top 100 TCRbeta sequences ranked by frequency, was used to quantify repertoire divergence. When a sample had multiple sequencing runs, each run was corrected for sorting error separately and the runs were then pooled. TCRdb took over this immuneACCESS table, retaining in-frame rearrangements with V and J assigned. Such tables are incomplete; in checked studies, under half of the missing clones stem from an unresolved V gene, and the remainder is unexplained. The D gene and trimming were derived from the DNA, and the V and J assignments and clone size from that table. This sample is represented by about 240,000 clones; 80% to 85% of them were singletons. 0.55% to 0.65% of the sample is in the top ten clones.

Including cysteine and phenylalanine, the CDR3 has 15 amino acids. Of the read, only the CDR3 DNA is kept; its 45 bases are in frame from base 1. From the germline V gene, CDR1 is MNHEY and CDR2 is SVGAGI. The junction carries 9 bases between V and J, which are trimmed by 2 bases and 0 bases respectively. Sequencing was carried out using CD4+ T cells from blood. This receptor was identified in a human donor in good health. The chain is made from TRBV6-5 and TRBJ2-3; a weak D assignment points to TRBD2 (6 bases agree). This receptor carries the CDR3 CASSYGRPSTDTQYF. At the DNA level, the sequence is TGTGCCAGCAGTTACGGGAGGCCTAGCACAGATACGCAGTATTTT.